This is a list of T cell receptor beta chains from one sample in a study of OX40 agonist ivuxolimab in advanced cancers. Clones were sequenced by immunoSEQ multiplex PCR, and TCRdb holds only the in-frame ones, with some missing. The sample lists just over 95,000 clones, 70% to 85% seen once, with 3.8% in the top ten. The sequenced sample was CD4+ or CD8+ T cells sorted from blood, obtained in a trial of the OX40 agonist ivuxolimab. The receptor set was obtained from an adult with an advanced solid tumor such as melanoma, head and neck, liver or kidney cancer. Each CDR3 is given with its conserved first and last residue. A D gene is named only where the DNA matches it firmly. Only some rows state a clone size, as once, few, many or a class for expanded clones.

CDR3aa: CAISYDSDGYTF; CDR3nt: TGTGCCATCAGTTACGACAGCGATGGCTACACCTTC; v_gene: TRBV10-3; j_gene: TRBJ1-2; d_gene: -; abundance: -
CDR3aa: CASSLRSYEQYF; CDR3nt: TGTGCCAGCAGTCTAAGGTCCTACGAGCAGTACTTC; v_gene: TRBV6-1; j_gene: TRBJ2-7; d_gene: -; abundance: -
CDR3aa: CASRIQGRKAYEQYF; CDR3nt: TGTGCCAGCAGAATTCAAGGACGTAAAGCCTACGAGCAGTACTTC; v_gene: TRBV5-6; j_gene: TRBJ2-7; d_gene: -; abundance: -
CDR3aa: CAISESGQADQPQHF; CDR3nt: TGTGCCATCAGTGAGTCAGGACAGGCCGATCAGCCCCAGCATTTT; v_gene: TRBV10-3; j_gene: TRBJ1-5; d_gene: TRBD1; abundance: -
CDR3aa: CASSLVVRGGYTF; CDR3nt: TGCGCCAGCAGCTTGGTCGTAAGAGGGGGCTACACCTTC; v_gene: TRBV5-1; j_gene: TRBJ1-2; d_gene: -; abundance: -
CDR3aa: CASSPIAGVVENNEQFF; CDR3nt: TGTGCCAGCAGTCCTATAGCGGGAGTGGTTGAAAACAATGAGCAGTTCTTC; v_gene: TRBV6-4; j_gene: TRBJ2-1; d_gene: TRBD2; abundance: -
CDR3aa: CASSLEGEWNTEAFF; CDR3nt: TGTGCCAGCAGCTTAGAGGGGGAGTGGAACACTGAAGCTTTCTTT; v_gene: TRBV7-2; j_gene: TRBJ1-1; d_gene: -; abundance: -
CDR3aa: CASSESGTSLNPNEFF; CDR3nt: TGCGCCAGCAGTGAGTCCGGCACTAGCTTGAATCCTAATGAGTTCTTC; v_gene: TRBV10-2; j_gene: TRBJ2-1; d_gene: -; abundance: -
CDR3aa: CASSDSGSTDTQYF; CDR3nt: TGTGCCAGCAGTGACTCCGGGAGCACAGATACGCAGTATTTT; v_gene: TRBV6-4; j_gene: TRBJ2-3; d_gene: -; abundance: -
CDR3aa: CASSEGTGQKLFF; CDR3nt: TGTGCCAGCAGTGAGGGGACAGGGCAAAAACTGTTTTTT; v_gene: TRBV2; j_gene: TRBJ1-4; d_gene: TRBD1; abundance: many
CDR3aa: CASTSGTGVQETQYF; CDR3nt: TGTGCCAGCACTTCCGGGACAGGGGTCCAAGAGACCCAGTACTTC; v_gene: TRBV18; j_gene: TRBJ2-5; d_gene: TRBD1; abundance: -
CDR3aa: CASSLPSGSTDTQYF; CDR3nt: TGTGCCAGCAGTTTACCTAGCGGTAGCACAGATACGCAGTATTTT; v_gene: TRBV28; j_gene: TRBJ2-3; d_gene: TRBD2; abundance: few
CDR3aa: CAWSAGTSGSSYNEQFF; CDR3nt: TGTGCCTGGAGTGCCGGGACTAGCGGGAGCTCCTACAATGAGCAGTTCTTC; v_gene: TRBV30; j_gene: TRBJ2-1; d_gene: TRBD2; abundance: -
CDR3aa: CASSINRGQETQYF; CDR3nt: TGTGCCAGCAGCATAAACCGGGGTCAAGAGACCCAGTACTTC; v_gene: TRBV7-2; j_gene: TRBJ2-5; d_gene: -; abundance: -
CDR3aa: CASSLAGDHTDTQYF; CDR3nt: TGTGCCAGCAGCTTAGCGGGGGACCATACAGATACGCAGTATTTT; v_gene: TRBV7-8; j_gene: TRBJ2-3; d_gene: -; abundance: -
CDR3aa: CASSFDTGELFF; CDR3nt: TGTGCCAGCAGCTTCGACACCGGGGAGCTGTTTTTT; v_gene: TRBV11-2; j_gene: TRBJ2-2; d_gene: -; abundance: -
CDR3aa: CASSPDSGDQPQHF; CDR3nt: TGTGCCAGCAGCCCAGACAGCGGGGATCAGCCCCAGCATTTT; v_gene: TRBV27; j_gene: TRBJ1-5; d_gene: -; abundance: -
CDR3aa: CASSPFPGSADTQYF; CDR3nt: TGTGCCAGCAGCCCGTTCCCGGGGTCGGCAGATACGCAGTATTTT; v_gene: TRBV7-8; j_gene: TRBJ2-3; d_gene: -; abundance: -
CDR3aa: CASSYVETGGAGELFF; CDR3nt: TGTGCCAGCAGTTACGTGGAGACAGGGGGGGCCGGGGAGCTGTTTTTT; v_gene: TRBV6-5; j_gene: TRBJ2-2; d_gene: TRBD1; abundance: -
CDR3aa: CATTPGLGGEQFF; CDR3nt: TGTGCCACAACGCCGGGACTAGGTGGTGAGCAGTTCTTC; v_gene: TRBV19; j_gene: TRBJ2-1; d_gene: TRBD2; abundance: -
CDR3aa: CASAPQAYYNEQFF; CDR3nt: TGTGCCAGCGCCCCTCAAGCATACTACAATGAGCAGTTCTTC; v_gene: TRBV7-9; j_gene: TRBJ2-1; d_gene: -; abundance: -
CDR3aa: CASSLEGGYSEQYF; CDR3nt: TGTGCCAGCAGCTTAGAGGGAGGTTATAGCGAGCAGTACTTC; v_gene: TRBV7-3; j_gene: TRBJ2-7; d_gene: -; abundance: few
CDR3aa: CASSLSTGGYNEQFF; CDR3nt: TGTGCCAGCAGCTTATCGACAGGGGGCTACAATGAGCAGTTCTTC; v_gene: TRBV11-2; j_gene: TRBJ2-1; d_gene: TRBD1; abundance: -
CDR3aa: CASTRLELSTDTQYF; CDR3nt: TGTGCCAGTACCCGCCTGGAGTTGAGCACAGATACGCAGTATTTT; v_gene: TRBV19; j_gene: TRBJ2-3; d_gene: -; abundance: -
CDR3aa: CASSYGSSDEQYF; CDR3nt: TGTGCCAGCAGCTATGGCAGTTCGGACGAGCAGTACTTC; v_gene: TRBV25-1; j_gene: TRBJ2-7; d_gene: -; abundance: -
CDR3aa: CASSLYQGAADEQYF; CDR3nt: TGTGCCAGCAGTCTCTACCAGGGGGCCGCCGACGAGCAGTACTTC; v_gene: TRBV2; j_gene: TRBJ2-7; d_gene: TRBD1; abundance: -
CDR3aa: CASSYGPSTDTQYF; CDR3nt: TGTGCCAGCAGTTACGGCCCTAGCACAGATACGCAGTATTTT; v_gene: TRBV6-6; j_gene: TRBJ2-3; d_gene: -; abundance: -
CDR3aa: CASSIVGGVGNEQFF; CDR3nt: TGTGCCAGTAGTATAGTCGGGGGTGTAGGTAATGAGCAGTTCTTC; v_gene: TRBV19; j_gene: TRBJ2-1; d_gene: -; abundance: -
CDR3aa: CSRTTSGSSYEQYF; CDR3nt: TGCAGCCGTACGACTAGCGGTAGCTCCTACGAGCAGTACTTC; v_gene: TRBV29-1; j_gene: TRBJ2-7; d_gene: TRBD2; abundance: -
CDR3aa: CASSLGLSYEQYF; CDR3nt: TGTGCCAGCAGCCTCGGACTTTCCTACGAGCAGTACTTC; v_gene: TRBV14; j_gene: TRBJ2-7; d_gene: -; abundance: -
CDR3aa: CASSLTGDNQPQHF; CDR3nt: TGTGCCAGCAGCTTAACAGGGGACAATCAGCCCCAGCATTTT; v_gene: TRBV7-9; j_gene: TRBJ1-5; d_gene: TRBD1; abundance: -
CDR3aa: CASSVAGPSGDGYTF; CDR3nt: TGTGCCAGCAGCGTAGCGGGACCCTCCGGGGATGGCTACACCTTC; v_gene: TRBV9; j_gene: TRBJ1-2; d_gene: -; abundance: few
CDR3aa: CASSQGAGTSGRGDTQYF; CDR3nt: TGCGCCAGCAGCCAAGGCGCCGGGACTAGCGGGAGGGGAGATACGCAGTATTTT; v_gene: TRBV4-1; j_gene: TRBJ2-3; d_gene: TRBD2; abundance: -
CDR3aa: CASSQEATGPFYEQYF; CDR3nt: TGCGCCAGCAGCCAAGAAGCGACAGGGCCCTTCTACGAGCAGTACTTC; v_gene: TRBV4-1; j_gene: TRBJ2-7; d_gene: TRBD1; abundance: -
CDR3aa: CASSWWGAETQYF; CDR3nt: TGTGCCAGCAGCTGGTGGGGGGCAGAGACCCAGTACTTC; v_gene: TRBV7-9; j_gene: TRBJ2-5; d_gene: -; abundance: once
CDR3aa: CASSYLAVEQFF; CDR3nt: TGTGCCAGCAGCTACCTAGCCGTTGAGCAGTTCTTC; v_gene: TRBV14; j_gene: TRBJ2-1; d_gene: -; abundance: -
CDR3aa: CAWGWGQSNNSPLHF; CDR3nt: TGTGCCTGGGGTTGGGGACAGTCTAATAATTCACCCCTCCACTTT; v_gene: TRBV30; j_gene: TRBJ1-6; d_gene: TRBD1; abundance: -
CDR3aa: CASSPRSVYRRRETQYF; CDR3nt: TGTGCCAGCAGCCCCCGGTCGGTTTACCGCCGGCGAGAGACCCAGTACTTC; v_gene: TRBV7-2; j_gene: TRBJ2-5; d_gene: -; abundance: -
CDR3aa: CASRATSVGYNEQFF; CDR3nt: TGTGCCAGCAGGGCGACCTCCGTAGGGTACAATGAGCAGTTCTTC; v_gene: TRBV28; j_gene: TRBJ2-1; d_gene: -; abundance: -
CDR3aa: CASSSPPGQGYQETQYF; CDR3nt: TGTGCCAGCAGCTCTCCCCCGGGACAGGGGTACCAAGAGACCCAGTACTTC; v_gene: TRBV5-6; j_gene: TRBJ2-5; d_gene: TRBD1; abundance: once
CDR3aa: CASGGLDPTDTQYF; CDR3nt: TGTGCCAGCGGGGGACTAGACCCCACAGATACGCAGTATTTT; v_gene: TRBV7-2; j_gene: TRBJ2-3; d_gene: TRBD2; abundance: -
CDR3aa: CASSEWRLASPSTDTQYF; CDR3nt: TGTGCCAGCAGTGAATGGAGACTAGCGTCTCCCAGCACAGATACGCAGTATTTT; v_gene: TRBV6-1; j_gene: TRBJ2-3; d_gene: TRBD2; abundance: once
CDR3aa: CASSLRRLAGPAVTQYF; CDR3nt: TGTGCCAGCAGCCTCCGTCGACTAGCGGGTCCCGCGGTTACGCAGTATTTT; v_gene: TRBV13; j_gene: TRBJ2-3; d_gene: TRBD2; abundance: once
CDR3aa: CASSLGEYEQYF; CDR3nt: TGTGCCAGCAGCTTGGGGGAATACGAGCAGTACTTC; v_gene: TRBV5-6; j_gene: TRBJ2-7; d_gene: -; abundance: -
CDR3aa: CASSPGTGAISGANVLTF; CDR3nt: TGTGCCAGCAGCCCAGGCACGGGGGCTATTTCTGGGGCCAACGTCCTGACTTTC; v_gene: TRBV7-2; j_gene: TRBJ2-6; d_gene: -; abundance: -
CDR3aa: CASSLANQPQHF; CDR3nt: TGTGCCAGCAGCTTAGCTAATCAGCCCCAGCATTTT; v_gene: TRBV7-9; j_gene: TRBJ1-5; d_gene: -; abundance: -
CDR3aa: CASSLLAGVETQYF; CDR3nt: TGTGCCAGCAGTTTGCTAGCGGGAGTGGAGACCCAGTACTTC; v_gene: TRBV27; j_gene: TRBJ2-5; d_gene: TRBD2; abundance: -
CDR3aa: CASSTGTNEKLFF; CDR3nt: TGTGCCAGCAGTACGGGCACTAATGAAAAACTGTTTTTT; v_gene: TRBV4-2; j_gene: TRBJ1-4; d_gene: -; abundance: -
CDR3aa: CASSQDWKEDTEAFF; CDR3nt: TGCGCCAGCAGCCAAGATTGGAAGGAGGACACTGAAGCTTTCTTT; v_gene: TRBV4-3; j_gene: TRBJ1-1; d_gene: -; abundance: -
CDR3aa: CASSPGTRNYEQYF; CDR3nt: TGTGCCAGTAGCCCAGGGACAAGAAATTACGAGCAGTACTTC; v_gene: TRBV19; j_gene: TRBJ2-7; d_gene: -; abundance: -
CDR3aa: CASSVATSDPRGGYTF; CDR3nt: TGTGCCAGCAGCGTAGCTACGTCGGATCCGCGGGGTGGCTACACCTTC; v_gene: TRBV9; j_gene: TRBJ1-2; d_gene: -; abundance: -
CDR3aa: CASTMDREYGYTF; CDR3nt: TGTGCCAGCACTATGGACAGGGAGTACGGCTACACCTTC; v_gene: TRBV6-6; j_gene: TRBJ1-2; d_gene: TRBD1; abundance: -
CDR3aa: CASSSEEYTQYF; CDR3nt: TGTGCCAGCAGCAGCGAGGAATATACGCAGTATTTT; v_gene: TRBV7-9; j_gene: TRBJ2-3; d_gene: -; abundance: -
CDR3aa: CASSFSLRGSYNEQFF; CDR3nt: TGTGCCAGCAGTTTTAGTCTTCGGGGCTCCTACAATGAGCAGTTCTTC; v_gene: TRBV28; j_gene: TRBJ2-1; d_gene: -; abundance: -